One sample yielded the 25 T cell receptor beta chains listed below, sequenced in a study of T-cell reconstitution after alpha-beta-depleted transplantation in children. During its preparation, the TCRbeta library received unique molecular identifiers. One entry per CDR3 protein, called by TCRdb with MiXCR from the PCR reads. Seen here are around 450,000 distinct CDR3 sequences, under 20% observed once, and the top ten hold roughly 27%. The specimen was PBMCs, mostly from graft donor cells, collected 360 days after TCRalphabeta/CD19-depleted stem cell transplant. Receptors originate from a boy less than two years old who had a stem cell transplant for Wiskott-Aldrich syndrome, so the T cells may come from the graft donor.

The chain couples TRBV4-3 to TRBJ2-7; D unclear. Per the germline V gene, CDR1 is LGHNA and CDR2 is YSLEER. V was trimmed by 1 base and J by 7 bases, leaving 17 bases between them. This CDR3 region has 15 residues. The CDR3 reads CASSQVFPSAPEQYF. The CDR3 coding sequence is TGCGCCAGCAGCCAAGTTTTTCCGTCCGCCCCTGAGCAGTACTTC.

The chain uses TRBV19 and TRBJ2-3; weak D call: TRBD2 (6 bases). CDR3 length equals 15 residues. Germline V gene sequence: CDR1 LNHDA, CDR2 SQIVND (reference sequence). Trimming removed 6 bases from V and 2 bases from J, with 15 bases in between. The CDR3 DNA reads as TGTGCCAGTAGCCACAAGCGGGTCTACACAGATACGCAGTATTTT. Translated, it gives CASSHKRVYTDTQYF.

The chain uses TRBV5-1 and TRBJ2-5, with 7 bases matching TRBD1. From germline, CDR1 is SGHRS and CDR2 YFSETQ. CDR3 length: 16 amino acids. The trim removed 3 bases at V and 3 bases at J, leaving 11 bases unmatched. The CDR3 region has the DNA TGCGCCAGCAGCTATGGTTTCTTGACAGGGAAAGAGACCCAGTACTTC. Its translation is CASSYGFLTGKETQYF.

This clonotype was detected a few times. This sequence joins TRBV18 and TRBJ2-4, with 7 positions matching TRBD1. Germline V CDR1 and CDR2: KGHSH, LQKENI. The ends lost 0 bases at V and 10 bases at J; junction bases unmatched: 3. This CDR3 has 13 amino acids. The CDR3 coding sequence is TGTGCCAGCTCACCACCTCTACAGGGGATTCAGTACTTC. It specifies CASSPPLQGIQYF. The variable domain in full, completed from reference TRBV18 and TRBJ2-4, reads NAGVMQNPRHLVRRRGQEARLRCSPMKGHSHVYWYRQLPEEGLKFMVYLQKENIIDESGMPKERFSAEFPKEGPSILRIQQVVRGDSAAYFCASSPPLQGIQYFGAGTRLSVL.

This clonotype is a singleton in its sample. J is TRBJ2-3 and V is TRBV28, with 7 positions matching TRBD1. Germline loops: CDR1 MDHEN, CDR2 SYDVKM. V shed 5 bases, J shed 9 bases, and the junction held 5 bases outside the gene matches. The CDR3 extends over 12 amino acids. This CDR3 reads CASSILTGTQYF. CDR3 DNA: TGTGCCAGCAGTATCCTGACAGGGACGCAGTATTTT. The variable domain in full, with the rest retrieved from reference TRBV28 and TRBJ2-3, is DVKVTQSSRYLVKRTGEKVFLECVQDMDHENMFWYRQDPGLGLRLIYFSYDVKMKEKGDIPEGYSVSREKKERFSLILESASTNQTSMYLCASSILTGTQYFGPGTRLTVL.

The table lists this clonotype with a few counts. J is TRBJ2-7 and V is TRBV7-6; 14 nucleotides align to TRBD2. Germline V gene data show CDR1 as SGHVS and CDR2 as FNYEAQ. V lost 1 base, J lost 0 bases, and 8 bases stayed unmatched. The CDR3 spans 19 residues. CDR3 region: CASSLGGTSGSPSSYEQYF. DNA for the CDR3: TGTGCCAGCAGCTTAGGCGGGACTAGCGGGAGTCCCAGCTCCTACGAGCAGTACTTC. Variable domain in full (rest from reference TRBV7-6 and TRBJ2-7): GAGVSQSPRYKVTKRGQDVALRCDPISGHVSLYWYRQALGQGPEFLTYFNYEAQQDKSGLPNDRFSAERPEGSISTLTIQRTEQRDSAMYRCASSLGGTSGSPSSYEQYFGPGTRLTVT.

The chain recombines TRBV6-5 with TRBJ2-1; the match to TRBD2 covers 8 bases. The CDR3 extends over 16 amino acids. CDR1 and CDR2 (germline): MNHEY, SVGAGI. V gave up 0 bases and J gave up 5 bases; unmatched junction bases: 6. The CDR3 coding sequence is TGTGCCAGCAGTTACTCGGCGGGAGGACCGAACAATGAGCAGTTCTTC. Its translation is CASSYSAGGPNNEQFF.

This clonotype was observed a few times. This chain uses TRBV5-5 with TRBJ2-7; D is undetermined. The CDR3 is made up of 12 amino acids. CDR1 is SGHKS, CDR2 YYEKEE, per germline (reference sequence). Deletions cut 3 bases from V and 3 bases from J, with 7 bases between. Written as DNA, the CDR3 is TGTGCCAGCAGCTCACCAAACTACGAGCAGTACTTC. This codes for CASSSPNYEQYF.

Only a few counts were recorded for this clonotype. V and J are TRBV2 and TRBJ2-5; the D call may be TRBD1 or TRBD2 (5 bases each). V lost 7 bases, J lost 4 bases, and 16 bases lay in between. The CDR3 is 14 amino acids. Germline assignment: CDR1 SNHLY and CDR2 FYNNEI. CDR3 protein: CASIVPGRGETQYF. The CDR3, as DNA: TGTGCCAGCATTGTACCGGGACGGGGAGAGACCCAGTACTTC.

The CDR3 DNA follows: TGTGCCAGCAGTTTTCGGCCCGTAGGGCAGGGATGGAGGTCGTACCAAGAGACCCAGTACTTC. It encodes CASSFRPVGQGWRSYQETQYF. The V and J genes are TRBV27 and TRBJ2-5; the D call may be TRBD1 or TRBD2 (5 bases each). Between the trimmed V and J ends, which lost 3 bases and 0 bases, there was a span of 29 bases. The CDR3 extends over 21 amino acids. Germline V lookup: CDR1 MNHEY, CDR2 SMNVEV (reference sequence).

This chain uses TRBV5-1 with TRBJ2-5; the D gene is possibly TRBD1 (5 bases). Per germline, CDR1 SGHRS and CDR2 YFSETQ. V was trimmed by 6 bases and J by 4 bases, leaving 19 bases between them. The CDR3 covers 15 residues. The CDR3 nucleotides are TGCGCCAGCAAACTCCGACAGACACGTCGAGAGACCCAGTACTTC. Its protein is CASKLRQTRRETQYF. The full variable domain, rest sourced from reference TRBV5-1 and TRBJ2-5, is KAGVTQTPRYLIKTRGQQVTLSCSPISGHRSVSWYQQTPGQGLQFLFEYFSETQRNKGNFPGRFSGRQFSNSRSEMNVSTLELGDSALYLCASKLRQTRRETQYFGPGTRLLVL.

In its sample, this clonotype was seen a few times. The chain carries TRBV24-1 and TRBJ2-2; possibly TRBD2 for D (5 bases). Between the trimmed V and J ends, which lost 10 bases and 4 bases, there was a span of 15 bases. This CDR3 region has 14 residues. Per germline, CDR1 KGHDR and CDR2 SFDVKD. The CDR3 sequence: CATKRRAGTGELFF. CDR3 DNA sequence: TGTGCCACGAAGAGAAGGGCGGGCACCGGGGAGCTGTTTTTT.

The gene calls are TRBV4-3 and TRBJ2-1; 7 bases map to TRBD2. The germline V gene encodes CDR1 LGHNA and CDR2 YSLEER. This CDR3 has 17 amino acids. The V and J ends lost 1 base and 9 bases, in that order; junction bases with no gene match: 15. The CDR3 spells CASSQVVSVAGVPEQFF. The CDR3, as DNA: TGCGCCAGCAGCCAAGTCGTTTCTGTGGCGGGAGTACCTGAGCAGTTCTTC.

This clonotype has ten or more counts. This chain joins TRBV12-3 or TRBV12-4 and TRBJ2-4; 9 nucleotides align to TRBD1. J was trimmed by 5 bases and V by 6 bases; bases with no gene match: 8. This CDR3 is 15 amino acids long. CDR3 nucleotide sequence: TGTGCCAGCAGAGTCACAGGGGGCGCCGAAAACATTCAGTACTTC. Its translation is CASRVTGGAENIQYF.

The V gene is TRBV5-1, the J gene TRBJ2-7; 8 positions agree with TRBD1. Germline CDR1 reads SGHRS; CDR2 reads YFSETQ. Germline trimming cut 4 bases from V and 4 bases from J; bases unmatched to any gene: 10. The CDR3 totals 15 residues. CDR3 residues: CASSQEGQVIYEQYF. The CDR3 DNA reads as TGCGCCAGCAGCCAAGAGGGACAGGTAATATACGAGCAGTACTTC.

This clonotype was detected ten times or more. V is TRBV24-1 and J is TRBJ2-2, with D hard to call. CDR3 size: 16 residues. The germline V gene has CDR1 KGHDR and CDR2 SFDVKD. Trimming removed 5 bases at V and 0 bases at J, with 12 bases between. The chain's CDR3 is CATSGAVVPNTGELFF. CDR3 in DNA: TGTGCCACCAGTGGTGCTGTCGTTCCGAACACCGGGGAGCTGTTTTTT.

In its sample, this clonotype was seen a few times. V usage is TRBV5-1 and J usage is TRBJ2-5, with TRBD1 identical over 7 bases. The V gene's germline CDR1 is SGHRS and CDR2 YFSETQ. The trim removed 4 bases at V and 5 bases at J, leaving 5 bases unmatched. The CDR3 covers 13 residues. The CDR3 is CASSLDRAETQYF. The CDR3 bases are TGCGCCAGCAGCCTCGACAGGGCGGAGACCCAGTACTTC. The full variable domain, completed using reference TRBV5-1 and TRBJ2-5, is KAGVTQTPRYLIKTRGQQVTLSCSPISGHRSVSWYQQTPGQGLQFLFEYFSETQRNKGNFPGRFSGRQFSNSRSEMNVSTLELGDSALYLCASSLDRAETQYFGPGTRLLVL.

This chain connects TRBV30 to TRBJ2-3, with TRBD2 identical over 10 bases. This CDR3 has 15 residues. The germline gives CDR1 GTSNPN, CDR2 SVGIG (reference sequence). Trimming at V came to 2 bases and at J to 6 bases, leaving 8 bases not matched to a gene. CDR3 amino acids: CAWSLTSGIVDTQYF. The CDR3 DNA sequence: TGTGCCTGGAGTTTAACTAGCGGGATTGTTGATACGCAGTATTTT. The complete variable domain, with remaining parts taken from reference TRBV30 and TRBJ2-3, reads SQTIHQWPATLVQPVGSPLSLECTVEGTSNPNLYWYRQAAGRGLQLLFYSVGIGQISSEVPQNLSASRPQDRQFILSSKKLLLSDSGFYLCAWSLTSGIVDTQYFGPGTRLTVL.

The CDR3 coding sequence is TGTGCCACCAGTGATACGGGTTCACCCCTCCACTTT. Amino acids: CATSDTGSPLHF. The rearrangement joins TRBV24-1 to TRBJ1-6; no clear D gene. V was trimmed by 3 bases and J by 9 bases, leaving 5 bases between them. The germline CDR1 and CDR2 sequences are KGHDR and SFDVKD. CDR3 size: 12 residues.

This clonotype was detected only a few times. The chain couples TRBV12-3 or TRBV12-4 to TRBJ2-5, with D possibly being TRBD1 (6 bases). The ends were cut back, 5 bases at V and 10 bases at J, with 11 bases in the middle. CDR3 length: 11 residues. The CDR3 sequence: CASSVQGGQYF. In nucleotides, the CDR3 is TGTGCCAGCAGTGTACAGGGCGGCCAGTACTTC.

CDR3 in amino acids: CAISERATDTQYF. The CDR3 coding sequence is TGTGCCATCAGTGAGAGGGCCACAGATACGCAGTATTTT. The rearrangement joins TRBV10-3 to TRBJ2-3; D unclear. The CDR3 has 13 residues. Germline lookup yields CDR1 ENHRY and CDR2 SYGVKD. V shed 2 bases and J shed 2 bases, with 5 bases lying between them.

A few counts support this clonotype. This rearrangement joins TRBV19 to TRBJ2-5, with 8 bases identical to TRBD1. With 5 bases clipped from V and 4 bases from J, the junction kept 6 bases outside the gene matches. Germline CDR1 is LNHDA and CDR2 is SQIVND (reference sequence). The CDR3 totals 14 residues. DNA for the CDR3: TGTGCCAGTAGTGGGACAGGTGGAAGAGAGACCCAGTACTTC. Translating gives CASSGTGGRETQYF.

CDR3 nucleotide sequence: TGTGCCAGCAGCTTGGATCGGACAGGGCGAGAGACCCAGTACTTC. Translated: CASSLDRTGRETQYF. The chain links TRBV7-7 to TRBJ2-5; TRBD1 aligns across 8 bases. V lost 3 bases and J lost 4; bases outside the gene matches: 7. CDR1 and CDR2 (germline): SSHAT, FNYEAQ (reference sequence). The CDR3 is 15 amino acids.

The chain links TRBV12-3 or TRBV12-4 to TRBJ2-6; D remains ambiguous. This CDR3 spans 14 amino acids. Trimming stripped 4 bases from V and 6 bases from J, with 10 bases between. The CDR3: CASSSYRLANVLTF. CDR3 nucleotide sequence: TGTGCCAGCAGTTCGTATCGATTGGCCAACGTCCTGACTTTC.

This rearrangement joins TRBV12-3 or TRBV12-4 to TRBJ2-3; possibly TRBD2 for D (6 bases). The V end was cut by 1 base, the J end by 2 bases, with 16 bases between. The CDR3 runs 17 residues. The CDR3 bases are TGTGCCAGCAGTTTAGGGCGCGGGGCAGGGACCACAGATACGCAGTATTTT. Protein sequence: CASSLGRGAGTTDTQYF.